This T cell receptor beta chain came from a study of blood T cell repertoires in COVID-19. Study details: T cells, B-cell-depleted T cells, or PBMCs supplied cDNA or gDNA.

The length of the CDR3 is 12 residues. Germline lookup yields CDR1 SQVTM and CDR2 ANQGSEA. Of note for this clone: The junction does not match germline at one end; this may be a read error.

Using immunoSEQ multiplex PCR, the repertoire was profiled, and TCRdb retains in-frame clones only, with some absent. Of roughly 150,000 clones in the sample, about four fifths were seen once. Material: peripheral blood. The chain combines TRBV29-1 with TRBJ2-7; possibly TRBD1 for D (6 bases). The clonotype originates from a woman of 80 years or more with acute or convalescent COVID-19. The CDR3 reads CCVVGQPYEQYF. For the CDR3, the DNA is TGCTGCGTAGTTGGACAGCCCTACGAGCAGTACTTC.